The 23 T cell receptor beta chains given below trace back to one sample, sequenced in a study of blood T cells in healthy people across ages. The second PCR ran about 6 to 12 cycles with a sample-barcoded 5' primer and J-beta primers. TCRdb processed the 5' RACE reads anew with MiXCR; each CDR3 protein has one entry. The sample has approximately 1,000,000 distinct CDR3 sequences; 35% to 40% are singletons. Sequencing was carried out using blood. The receptors shown here come from a man in his late teens or twenties in good health.

The CDR3, as DNA: TGTGCCAGCAGCTTATCCGGGGGCGATGGCTACACCTTC. This gives the protein CASSLSGGDGYTF. The V call is TRBV13, the J call TRBJ1-2; a weak D match, TRBD1 (6 bases). CDR3 length: 13 amino acids. Germline V lookup: CDR1 PRHDT, CDR2 FYEKMQ (reference sequence). V gave up 2 bases and J gave up 6 bases, with 10 bases separating them.

The chain couples TRBV4-1 to TRBJ1-2; 9 bases are a match to TRBD1. CDR1 is MGHRA, CDR2 YSYEKL, per germline. The CDR3 extends over 16 amino acids. V was pared by 1 base and J by 2 bases, with 5 bases of the junction left unmatched. DNA of the CDR3: TGCGCCAGCAGCCAAGGGGGGACAGGGACAAACTATGGCTACACCTTC. Protein sequence: CASSQGGTGTNYGYTF.

The J gene is TRBJ2-3, the V gene TRBV5-6, with a weak D call TRBD1 (7 bases). Trimming pared 4 bases from V and 2 bases from J, leaving 14 bases between. The CDR3 contains 15 residues. In germline, CDR1 is SGHDT, CDR2 YYEEEE. CDR3 amino acids: CASSQRGTDTDTQYF. CDR3 in DNA: TGTGCCAGCAGCCAACGCGGGACAGACACAGATACGCAGTATTTT.

The chain employs TRBV14 and TRBJ1-3; D gene ambiguous. The CDR3 has 15 amino acids. Germline lookup yields CDR1 SGHDN and CDR2 FVKESK. V was pared by 0 bases and J by 3 bases, with 9 bases between. This CDR3 reads CASSQEWSDGNTIYF. The CDR3 region has the DNA TGTGCCAGCAGCCAAGAATGGAGTGATGGAAACACCATATATTTT.

The gene calls are TRBV20-1 and TRBJ2-3, with 7 nucleotides matching TRBD2. The CDR3 totals 13 residues. V trimming: 7 bases; J trimming: 4 bases; junction bases outside the gene matches: 8. Per the germline V gene, CDR1 is DFQATT and CDR2 is SNEGSKA (reference sequence). The DNA of the CDR3 is TGCAGTGGTCTTCCGGGGAGGGCAGATACGCAGTATTTT. Translated: CSGLPGRADTQYF.

A word on this clonotype: The conserved phenylalanine or tryptophan is not found at the CDR3 terminus, so this likely reflects a read error. The gene calls are TRBV20-1 and TRBJ2-2, with TRBD2 matching over 9 bases. The CDR3 runs to 16 residues. Germline loops: CDR1 DFQATT, CDR2 SNEGSKA (reference sequence). With V trimmed by 1 base and J by 2 bases, 5 bases remained unmatched. The DNA for the CDR3 is TGCAGTGCTAGAGTGGCTAGCGGGACTAACACCGGGGAGCTGTTTTCT. Amino acids: CSARVASGTNTGELFS.

As concerns this clonotype: A much larger clone lies a single base off, so this may be a read error. The chain is built from TRBV5-1 and TRBJ2-7; no firm D call. The V end lost 5 bases, the J end lost 0 bases, and 15 bases lay between the germline ends. The CDR3 runs to 15 residues. Germline V gene lookup returns CDR1 SGHRS and CDR2 YFSETQ. The CDR3 protein is CASSPIGGNSYEQYF. CDR3 in DNA: TGCGCCAGCAGTCCCATAGGCGGCAACTCCTACGAGCAGTACTTC.

The table lists this clonotype with a count of one. The chain employs TRBV7-3 and TRBJ2-1; TRBD2 aligns across 14 bases. There are 20 residues in the CDR3. J lost 4 bases, V lost 0 bases, and 11 bases had no gene match. Germline CDR1 SGHTA, CDR2 FQGTGA. The CDR3 loop reads CASSLTSTGTSGRFYNEQFF. The CDR3, as DNA: TGTGCCAGCAGCTTAACCTCCACCGGGACTAGCGGGAGATTTTACAATGAGCAGTTCTTC.

The chain joins TRBV4-2 to TRBJ2-4; D gene uncertain. The J call may be in error: the DNA end matches TRBJ2-7 better. The CDR3 is made up of 14 amino acids. Per germline, CDR1 LGHNA and CDR2 YNFKEQ. CDR3 DNA: TGTGCCAGCAGCCAAGTGGAACGGCTCTACGAGCAGTACTTC. Its protein product is CASSQVERLYEQYF.

The genes are TRBV5-5 and TRBJ2-5, with TRBD1 matching 7 bases. Per the germline V gene, CDR1 is SGHKS and CDR2 is YYEKEE (reference sequence). CDR3 size: 14 residues. Unmatched junction bases numbered 5, after V lost 4 bases and J lost 2 bases. The CDR3 DNA follows: TGTGCCAGCAGCCCGGGACAGATGCAAGAGACCCAGTACTTC. Its translation is CASSPGQMQETQYF.

This clonotype came up many times. The chain links TRBV9 to TRBJ2-3, with 10 bases fitting TRBD2. J lost 2 bases, V lost 2 bases, and 2 bases had no gene match. Looked up from germline, CDR1 is SGDLS and CDR2 is YYNGEE. This CDR3 spans 15 amino acids. This CDR3 is CASSVGLADTDTQYF. Here the CDR3 DNA reads TGTGCCAGCAGCGTTGGACTAGCGGACACAGATACGCAGTATTTT.

This clonotype was observed a handful of times. The genes are TRBV9 and TRBJ2-1, with 10 bases identical to TRBD2. Germline CDR1 is SGDLS and CDR2 is YYNGEE. This CDR3 is built from 19 residues. The J segment lost 3 bases and the V segment lost 0 bases, leaving 12 bases of the junction unmatched. CDR3 DNA sequence: TGTGCCAGCAGCGTAGACCCCCCTTCTAGCGGGGGAGACTACAATGAGCAGTTCTTC. Amino acids: CASSVDPPSSGGDYNEQFF. Filled out from reference TRBV9 and TRBJ2-1, the complete variable domain reads DSGVTQTPKHLITATGQRVTLRCSPRSGDLSVYWYQQSLDQGLQFLIQYYNGEERAKGNILERFSAQQFPDLHSELNLSSLELGDSALYFCASSVDPPSSGGDYNEQFFGPGTRLTVL.

CDR3 sequence: CASSLGLDDRPDTQYF. The CDR3 DNA sequence: TGTGCCAGCAGCTTAGGCCTTGACGACAGACCAGATACGCAGTATTTT. The V gene is TRBV13, the J gene TRBJ2-3, with a possible D match to TRBD1 (5 bases). The V gene lost 0 bases and the J gene lost 4 bases, with 14 bases spanning the gap. The CDR3 runs to 16 residues. CDR1 is PRHDT and CDR2 is FYEKMQ in the germline V gene (reference sequence).

J is TRBJ1-2 and V is TRBV29-1, with D hard to call. The germline CDR1 and CDR2 sequences are SQVTM and ANQGSEA. There are 14 residues in the CDR3. V was trimmed by 4 bases and J by 0 bases, leaving 12 bases between them. CDR3 region: CSVVSTDANYGYTF. As DNA, the CDR3 is TGCAGCGTTGTATCGACGGACGCTAACTATGGCTACACCTTC.

The rearrangement links TRBV15 to TRBJ1-5; D is unresolved. V was cut by 5 bases and J by 6 bases, with 11 bases left in between. The germline CDR1 and CDR2 sequences are LNHNV and YYDKDF (reference sequence). CDR3 size: 13 residues. The DNA of the CDR3 is TGTGCCACCAGCGCAACATCCACTCAGCCCCAGCATTTT. Protein: CATSATSTQPQHF. The variable domain in full, with the rest retrieved from reference TRBV15 and TRBJ1-5, is DAMVIQNPRYQVTQFGKPVTLSCSQTLNHNVMYWYQQKSSQAPKLLFHYYDKDFNNEADTPDNFQSRRPNTSFCFLDIRSPGLGDTAMYLCATSATSTQPQHFGDGTRLSIL.

V is TRBV30 and J is TRBJ2-2; D unclear. This CDR3 has 12 amino acids. The germline CDR1 and CDR2 sequences are GTSNPN and SVGIG (reference sequence). Deletions cut 0 bases from V and 6 bases from J, with 5 bases between. CDR3 bases: TGTGCCTGGAGTGTACCGGCCGGGGAGCTGTTTTTT. Amino acid sequence: CAWSVPAGELFF.

This sequence joins TRBV5-6 and TRBJ2-1, with 11 bases lining up with TRBD2. The CDR3 is 15 residues long. Trimming at V came to 1 base and at J to 5 bases, leaving 2 bases not matched to a gene. From germline, CDR1 is SGHDT and CDR2 YYEEEE. The CDR3 DNA reads TGTGCCAGCAGCTTGCTTAGCGGGGGGGACAATGAGCAGTTCTTC. This codes for CASSLLSGGDNEQFF. Drawing the rest from reference TRBV5-6 and TRBJ2-1, the complete variable domain is DAGVTQSPTHLIKTRGQQVTLRCSPKSGHDTVSWYQQALGQGPQFIFQYYEEEERQRGNFPDRFSGHQFPNYSSELNVNALLLGDSALYLCASSLLSGGDNEQFFGPGTRLTVL.

The chain uses TRBV12-3 or TRBV12-4 and TRBJ1-6; D might be TRBD1 (5 bases). V was cut by 2 bases and J by 7 bases, with 15 bases left in between. The CDR3 has 16 residues. The CDR3 is CASSLQGMSPNSPLHF. The CDR3 DNA reads TGTGCCAGCAGTTTACAGGGAATGAGCCCCAATTCACCCCTCCACTTT.

J is TRBJ1-1 and V is TRBV20-1; D ambiguous. V shed 2 bases and J shed 0 bases, with 7 bases lying between them. Germline V CDR1 and CDR2: DFQATT, SNEGSKA (reference sequence). The CDR3 contains 13 residues. CDR3 sequence: CSARSDMNTEAFF. The CDR3 DNA sequence: TGCAGTGCTAGATCCGATATGAACACTGAAGCTTTCTTT.

Concerning this clonotype itself: A much bigger clone sits one base away, suggesting this may be a read error. The CDR3 loop is CASRRYRGDEQFF. The CDR3 nucleotides read TGCGCCAGCAGACGCTACAGGGGAGATGAGCAGTTCTTC. The J gene is TRBJ2-1, the V gene TRBV5-1; 7 bases map to TRBD1. There are 13 residues in the CDR3. The germline CDR1 and CDR2 sequences are SGHRS and YFSETQ. Trimming removed 5 bases from V and 8 bases from J; junction bases left unmatched: 7.

This sequence joins TRBV6-2 or TRBV6-3 and TRBJ2-3; the D gene is possibly TRBD2 (5 bases). CDR1 is MNHEY, CDR2 SVGEGT, per germline. This CDR3 has 15 residues. V lost 2 bases, J lost 2 bases, and 11 bases lay in between. The CDR3 sequence: CASSYRETTTDTQYF. In DNA, the CDR3 is TGTGCCAGCAGTTACAGGGAGACTACCACAGATACGCAGTATTTT.

In its sample, this clonotype was seen a few times. This chain uses TRBV5-1 with TRBJ2-1; 9 bases align to TRBD2. Per germline, CDR1 SGHRS and CDR2 YFSETQ. The length of the CDR3 is 18 residues. After removal of 1 base from V and 0 bases from J, the junction contained 8 bases not matched to a gene. The DNA for the CDR3 is TGCGCCAGCAGCTTGTCTAGCGGGGTCATAAGCTCCTACAATGAGCAGTTCTTC. It encodes CASSLSSGVISSYNEQFF.

This clonotype was seen once. The rearrangement links TRBV4-1 to TRBJ1-3; D unresolved. The CDR3 totals 14 residues. Trimming pared 1 base from V and 4 bases from J, leaving 8 bases between. Germline assignment: CDR1 MGHRA and CDR2 YSYEKL. The CDR3 here is CASSQGFTGNTIYF. The CDR3 DNA follows: TGCGCCAGCAGCCAAGGGTTCACAGGAAACACCATATATTTT.